The T cell receptor (beta chain) described here comes from a study of tumor and adjacent non-tumor tissue in lung cancer. Study details: Histology: about a dozen adenocarcinoma, a couple of squamous cell carcinoma, 1 small cell lung cancer. Study-wide results and limits: TCR diversity was significantly greater in tumor than normal lung tissue.

Comments on this clonotype: Its specificity is unknown. With a much larger clone just one base away, this may be a read error.

A modified ARM-PCR protocol with three rounds of nested PCR amplified TCRbeta. TCRdb analysed the multiplex PCR reads with MiXCR anew, one entry per CDR3 protein. The data show 60,000 to 65,000 distinct CDR3 sequences, about 56% seen once. The template was RNA from unsorted bulk tissue. The normal lung tissue was taken more than 3 cm from the tumor edge. Trimming cost V 5 bases and J 1 base; bases outside gene matches: 9. Germline V gene sequence: CDR1 MNHEY, CDR2 SVGEGT. CDR3 length: 16 residues. The clonotype originates from a man aged 65 to 79 with non-small cell lung cancer. The rearrangement links TRBV6-2 or TRBV6-3 to TRBJ2-3; TRBD2 matches at 7 bases. The sample comprised distant non-tumor lung tissue. Here the CDR3 reads CASSPGLVGGTDTQYF. The CDR3 region has the DNA TGTGCCAGCAGTCCTGGACTAGTGGGGGGCACAGATACGCAGTATTTT.